These T cell receptor beta chains were read from a single sample in a study of blood T cells in healthy people across ages. A single record per CDR3 protein comes from TCRdb applying MiXCR to the 5' RACE reads. Of under 2 million distinct CDR3 sequences listed, 34% were seen once; the top ten hold 10% to 12%. The specimen sequenced was blood. These receptors all stem from a young woman in good health. Each CDR3 is given with its conserved first and last residue. D genes are given only for firm matches. Size tells how often a clone was seen (once, few, many) or the class of an expanded clone, and some rows leave it out.

V: TRBV20-1; J: TRBJ2-7; D: TRBD1; size: .; DNA: TGCAGTGCCGCCCTACTGGGACAGGTCAATATCGAGCAGTACTTC; CDR3: CSAALLGQVNIEQYF
V: TRBV6-1; J: TRBJ2-3; D: .; size: few; DNA: TGTGCCAGCAGTGAAGGTGGAGGGGGCGTTGGTACGCAGTATTTT; CDR3: CASSEGGGGVGTQYF
V: TRBV29-1; J: TRBJ1-1; D: .; size: .; DNA: TGCAGCGTCACCATCACGAACACTGAAGCTTTCTTT; CDR3: CSVTITNTEAFF
V: TRBV6-2/TRBV6-3; J: TRBJ1-5; D: .; size: few; DNA: TGTGCCAGCAGTAACCTCAATAGCAATCAGCCCCAGCATTTT; CDR3: CASSNLNSNQPQHF
V: TRBV5-5; J: TRBJ2-5; D: .; size: few; DNA: TGTGCCAGCAGCAAGGGGACGCAGGTAGAGACCCAGTACTTC; CDR3: CASSKGTQVETQYF
V: TRBV5-1; J: TRBJ2-7; D: .; size: few; DNA: TGCGCCAGCAGCACCGCCGGGACATCCTCCTACGAGCAGTACTTC; CDR3: CASSTAGTSSYEQYF
V: TRBV7-3; J: TRBJ2-6; D: .; size: .; DNA: TGTGCCAGCAGCCCACATCAAAGGGGGGCCGGGGCCAACGTCCTGACTTTC; CDR3: CASSPHQRGAGANVLTF
V: TRBV2; J: TRBJ1-2; D: TRBD1; size: .; DNA: TGTGCCAGCATACGGGACAGCTATGGCTACACCTTC; CDR3: CASIRDSYGYTF
V: TRBV10-3; J: TRBJ1-1; D: .; size: .; DNA: TGTGCCATCAGTGACACACTGAACACTGAAGCTTTCTTT; CDR3: CAISDTLNTEAFF
V: TRBV5-1; J: TRBJ2-7; D: .; size: .; DNA: TGCGCCAGCAGCTTGGAACTGGGACGCGAGCAGTACTTC; CDR3: CASSLELGREQYF
V: TRBV7-8; J: TRBJ2-3; D: TRBD2; size: .; DNA: TGTGCCAGCAGCCGGACACTAGCGGGGGTGGAAGATACGCAGTATTTT; CDR3: CASSRTLAGVEDTQYF
V: TRBV30; J: TRBJ2-1; D: TRBD2; size: .; DNA: TGTGCCTGGAGTGTACTAGCGGGGGGGTGGCAGTTCTTC; CDR3: CAWSVLAGGWQFF
V: TRBV5-1; J: TRBJ2-5; D: .; size: .; DNA: TGCGCCAGCAGCTTGAATAGTCGTACGGAGACCCAGTACTTC; CDR3: CASSLNSRTETQYF
V: TRBV20-1; J: TRBJ2-1; D: TRBD1; size: once; DNA: TGCAGTGCCTCGCCAGGGGGACCCTACAATGAGCAGTTCTTC; CDR3: CSASPGGPYNEQFF
V: TRBV29-1; J: TRBJ1-1; D: .; size: .; DNA: TGCAGCGTTGAAGGGTTTTTGGCAGCTTTCTTT; CDR3: CSVEGFLAAFF
V: TRBV12-3/TRBV12-4; J: TRBJ2-7; D: TRBD1; size: .; DNA: TGTGCCAGCAGTTTAAAACAGGGGCCCTACGAGCAGTACTTC; CDR3: CASSLKQGPYEQYF
V: TRBV29-1; J: TRBJ2-1; D: TRBD2; size: many; DNA: TGCAGCGGCGGTAGCGGGGACTCTTACAATGAGCAGTTCTTC; CDR3: CSGGSGDSYNEQFF
V: TRBV4-1; J: TRBJ2-3; D: .; size: .; DNA: TGCGCCAGCAGCCAAGACGAGACTTATACGCAGTATTTT; CDR3: CASSQDETYTQYF
V: TRBV7-2; J: TRBJ1-2; D: .; size: few; DNA: TGTGCCAGCAGCTTCGCCATAGGAGAGGGATTGACGAGCTATGGCTACACCTTC; CDR3: CASSFAIGEGLTSYGYTF
V: TRBV20-1; J: TRBJ2-7; D: .; size: few; DNA: TGCAGTGCTAGAGTCGGGCTGTACGAGCAGTACTTC; CDR3: CSARVGLYEQYF
V: TRBV10-3; J: TRBJ1-6; D: TRBD1; size: .; DNA: TGTGCCATCAGTTCCTTCACCCGGACAGGGACTAATTCACCCCTCCACTTT; CDR3: CAISSFTRTGTNSPLHF
V: TRBV6-5; J: TRBJ1-1; D: TRBD1; size: few; DNA: TGTGCCAGCAGTACGGGACAGTTGGGTGAAGCTTTCTTT; CDR3: CASSTGQLGEAFF
V: TRBV5-1; J: TRBJ1-1; D: TRBD1; size: .; DNA: TGCGCCAGCAAAACGGAGGGACAGGGTCCCCAGAAGACTGAAGCTTTCTTT; CDR3: CASKTEGQGPQKTEAFF
V: TRBV20-1; J: TRBJ1-5; D: TRBD1; size: .; DNA: TGCAGTGCTAGTAGAGACAGGGCTAATCAGCCCCAGCATTTT; CDR3: CSASRDRANQPQHF
V: TRBV15; J: TRBJ1-2; D: TRBD1; size: few; DNA: TGTGCCACCGGGACCAGGGGGCCGGGGTACTATGGCTACACCTTC; CDR3: CATGTRGPGYYGYTF
V: TRBV20-1; J: TRBJ2-3; D: .; size: few; DNA: TGCAGTGCTAGAGATTCTGGGATATGGAGCACAGATACACAGTATTTT; CDR3: CSARDSGIWSTDTQYF
V: TRBV29-1; J: TRBJ2-3; D: TRBD2; size: .; DNA: TGCAGCGTTTCGGGGGGGGTAGATACGCAGTATTTT; CDR3: CSVSGGVDTQYF
V: TRBV29-1; J: TRBJ1-4; D: TRBD1; size: .; DNA: TGCAGCGTGTTGGGACAGGGGGTTGAAAAACTGTTTTTT; CDR3: CSVLGQGVEKLFF
V: TRBV7-9; J: TRBJ2-7; D: .; size: .; DNA: TGTGCCAGCAGCCGTACAGGGCCCGTAAGCTCCTACGAGCAGTACTTC; CDR3: CASSRTGPVSSYEQYF
V: TRBV14; J: TRBJ1-6; D: .; size: .; DNA: TGTGCCAGCAGCCTCTCAGGGGTATGGTCACCCCCCCACTTT; CDR3: CASSLSGVWSPPHF
V: TRBV24-1; J: TRBJ1-5; D: .; size: .; DNA: TGTGCCGCCAGTGCGCAGGGCCATAGCAATCAGCCCCAGCATTTT; CDR3: CAASAQGHSNQPQHF
V: TRBV29-1; J: TRBJ1-2; D: TRBD1; size: few; DNA: TGCAGCGTCCGGACAGGGGAAGGAGGCTACACCTTC; CDR3: CSVRTGEGGYTF
V: TRBV10-2; J: TRBJ2-7; D: .; size: .; DNA: TGCGCCACCAGGCAGGGGTTCCGTTACGAGCAGTACTTC; CDR3: CATRQGFRYEQYF
V: TRBV15; J: TRBJ2-7; D: .; size: .; DNA: TGTGCCACCAGCAGAGGGAGGGTGGCCTACGAGCAGTACTTC; CDR3: CATSRGRVAYEQYF
V: TRBV7-2; J: TRBJ2-5; D: .; size: .; DNA: TGTGCCAGCAGGTGGGGGGCAGGGACCCAGTACTTC; CDR3: CASRWGAGTQYF
V: TRBV20-1; J: TRBJ2-7; D: .; size: .; DNA: TGCAGTGCTAGAGATTATGGGGTCGGGGAGCGGACGTACAATGAGCAGTACTTC; CDR3: CSARDYGVGERTYNEQYF
V: TRBV28; J: TRBJ2-7; D: TRBD1; size: .; DNA: TGTGCCAGCAGTCTCACAGGGGGACCACGGATCGAGCAGTACTTC; CDR3: CASSLTGGPRIEQYF
V: TRBV5-1; J: TRBJ2-3; D: .; size: .; DNA: TGCGCCAGCAGCCCTTCCGCTTTCACAGATACGCAGTATTTT; CDR3: CASSPSAFTDTQYF
V: TRBV2; J: TRBJ1-5; D: .; size: .; DNA: TGTGCCAGCAGCGGACGAGTGGATCAGCCCCAGCATTTT; CDR3: CASSGRVDQPQHF
V: TRBV25-1; J: TRBJ2-3; D: .; size: .; DNA: TGTGCCAGCAGTGAATTGGGGAAGGGGAGCACAGATACGCAGTATTTT; CDR3: CASSELGKGSTDTQYF
V: TRBV6-5; J: TRBJ2-3; D: TRBD2; size: few; DNA: TGTGCCAGCAGCACCCCCGGGGGGACAGATACGCAGTATTTT; CDR3: CASSTPGGTDTQYF
V: TRBV30; J: TRBJ2-1; D: .; size: .; DNA: TGTGCCTGGGGGCACGCCGGTAGTATGGGGGGTGAGCAGTTCTTC; CDR3: CAWGHAGSMGGEQFF
V: TRBV3-1; J: TRBJ2-1; D: TRBD2; size: .; DNA: TGTGCCGGCAGCCGGAGCCTAGCGGGGGACTACAATGAGCAGTTCTTC; CDR3: CAGSRSLAGDYNEQFF
V: TRBV11-3; J: TRBJ2-7; D: TRBD1; size: once; DNA: TGTGCCAGCAGCTTCGTACAGGGGGGAAGCTCCTACGAGCAGTACTTC; CDR3: CASSFVQGGSSYEQYF
V: TRBV5-5; J: TRBJ1-3; D: .; size: .; DNA: TGTGCCAGCAGCTCCCGTTTGGGCAACACCATATATTTT; CDR3: CASSSRLGNTIYF
V: TRBV5-1; J: TRBJ2-1; D: TRBD2; size: .; DNA: TGCGCCAGCAGCTCGGGACTAGAAGCCTACAATGAGCAGTTCTTC; CDR3: CASSSGLEAYNEQFF
V: TRBV29-1; J: TRBJ1-4; D: .; size: .; DNA: TGCAGCGTGACCCCTTTCACCGAGCGTGAAAAACTGTTTTTT; CDR3: CSVTPFTEREKLFF
V: TRBV7-9; J: TRBJ1-2; D: .; size: .; DNA: TGTGCCAGCAGCTTAGAAGAATTCTATGGCTACACCTTC; CDR3: CASSLEEFYGYTF
V: TRBV7-3; J: TRBJ2-5; D: TRBD2; size: many; DNA: TGTGCCAGCAGCTCACCATCAGCGGGAGTGGAGACCCAGTACTTC; CDR3: CASSSPSAGVETQYF
V: TRBV4-1; J: TRBJ2-1; D: .; size: few; DNA: TGCGCCAGCAGCACTTCCACGGCCGGGAGTTCCTACAATGAGCAGTTCTTC; CDR3: CASSTSTAGSSYNEQFF
V: TRBV5-4; J: TRBJ2-7; D: TRBD1; size: .; DNA: TGTGCCACCGATAAACAGGGGGCTAGCGAGCAGTACTTC; CDR3: CATDKQGASEQYF
V: TRBV29-1; J: TRBJ2-5; D: .; size: few; DNA: TGCAGCGTTGTGCTGGGCTGGGAGGGGGATACAAGAGAGACCCGGTACTTC; CDR3: CSVVLGWEGDTRETRYF
V: TRBV6-5; J: TRBJ2-7; D: .; size: few; DNA: TGTGCCACACGGGTGGCAGCGTCCTACGAGCAGTACTTC; CDR3: CATRVAASYEQYF
V: TRBV7-8; J: TRBJ2-3; D: TRBD1; size: few; DNA: TGTGCCAGCAGCCACCCCGAGGGGGCGAAATCTTTCACAGATACGCAGTATTTT; CDR3: CASSHPEGAKSFTDTQYF
V: TRBV5-1; J: TRBJ2-5; D: TRBD1; size: .; DNA: TGCGCCAGCAGGGATGCAGGGGGCGAGACCCAGTACTTC; CDR3: CASRDAGGETQYF
V: TRBV4-1; J: TRBJ2-7; D: .; size: .; DNA: TGCGCCAGCAGCCCAAACCCGGGGAGCCTACTGTCCTACGAGCAGTACTTC; CDR3: CASSPNPGSLLSYEQYF
V: TRBV6-4; J: TRBJ2-7; D: TRBD2; size: .; DNA: TGTGCCAGCAGTCCCACGGCAGCGGGGGTTTACGAGCAGTACTTC; CDR3: CASSPTAAGVYEQYF
V: TRBV20-1; J: TRBJ1-2; D: .; size: .; DNA: TGCAGTGCTCCGGGGGGGTTAGGCAACTATGGCTACACCTTC; CDR3: CSAPGGLGNYGYTF
V: TRBV20-1; J: TRBJ2-7; D: .; size: few; DNA: TGCAGTGCTGCTAGCCTGGTCCGGGAAAACGAGCAGTACTTC; CDR3: CSAASLVRENEQYF
V: TRBV3-1; J: TRBJ1-4; D: .; size: few; DNA: TGTGCCAGCAGCCCAAGCCTTGCGACTAATGAAAAACTGTTTTTT; CDR3: CASSPSLATNEKLFF